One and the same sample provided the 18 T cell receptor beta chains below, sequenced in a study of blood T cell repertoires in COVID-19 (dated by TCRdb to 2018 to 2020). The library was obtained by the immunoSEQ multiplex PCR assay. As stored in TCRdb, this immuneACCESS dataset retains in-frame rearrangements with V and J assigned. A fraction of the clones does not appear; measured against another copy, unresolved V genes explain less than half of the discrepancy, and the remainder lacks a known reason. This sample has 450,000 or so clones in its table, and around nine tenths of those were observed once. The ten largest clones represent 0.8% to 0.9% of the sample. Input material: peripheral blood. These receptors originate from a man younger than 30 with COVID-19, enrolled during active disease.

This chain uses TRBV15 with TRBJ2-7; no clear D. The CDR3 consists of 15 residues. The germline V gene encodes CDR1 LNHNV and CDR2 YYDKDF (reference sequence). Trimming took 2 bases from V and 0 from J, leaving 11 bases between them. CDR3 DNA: TGTGCCACCAGCAGACAGGTCCTCAGCTCCTACGAGCAGTACTTC. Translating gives CATSRQVLSSYEQYF.

CDR3 DNA: TGTGCCAGCAGCAAGGCCCAGGGTTCTGGGGCCAACGTCCTGACTTTC. Its translation: CASSKAQGSGANVLTF. The chain couples TRBV21-1 to TRBJ2-6; TRBD1 is the table's D call, not checked against the DNA. TRBV21-1 is designated a pseudogene. This CDR3 is 16 amino acids long.

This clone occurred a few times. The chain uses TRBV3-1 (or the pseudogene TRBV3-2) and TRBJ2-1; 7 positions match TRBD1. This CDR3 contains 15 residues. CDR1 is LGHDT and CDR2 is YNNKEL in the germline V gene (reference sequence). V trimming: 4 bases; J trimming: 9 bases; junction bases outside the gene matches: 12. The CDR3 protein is CASSLHGKGAGEQFF. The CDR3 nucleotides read TGTGCCAGCAGCCTACACGGGAAGGGGGCAGGTGAGCAGTTCTTC.

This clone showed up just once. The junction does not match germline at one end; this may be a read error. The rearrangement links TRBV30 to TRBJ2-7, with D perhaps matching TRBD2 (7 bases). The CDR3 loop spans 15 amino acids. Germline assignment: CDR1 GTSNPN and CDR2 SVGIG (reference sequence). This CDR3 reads CAGRGGGPSGYEQYF. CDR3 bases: TGTGCCGGGAGGGGGGGAGGGCCTAGTGGATACGAGCAGTACTTC.

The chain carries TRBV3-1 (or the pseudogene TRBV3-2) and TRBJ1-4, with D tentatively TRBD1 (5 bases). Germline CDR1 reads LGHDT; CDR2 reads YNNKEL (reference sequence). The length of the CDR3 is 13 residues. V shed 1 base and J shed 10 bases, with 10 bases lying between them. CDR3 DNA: TGTGCCAGCAGCCAAGGAAAGGGGTTAAAACTGTTTTTT. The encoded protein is CASSQGKGLKLFF.

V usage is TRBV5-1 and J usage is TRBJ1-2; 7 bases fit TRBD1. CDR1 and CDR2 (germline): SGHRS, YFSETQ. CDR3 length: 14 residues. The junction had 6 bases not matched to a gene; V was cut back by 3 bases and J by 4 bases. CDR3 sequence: CASSWDSLSYGYTF. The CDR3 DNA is TGCGCCAGCAGCTGGGACAGTCTGAGCTATGGCTACACCTTC.

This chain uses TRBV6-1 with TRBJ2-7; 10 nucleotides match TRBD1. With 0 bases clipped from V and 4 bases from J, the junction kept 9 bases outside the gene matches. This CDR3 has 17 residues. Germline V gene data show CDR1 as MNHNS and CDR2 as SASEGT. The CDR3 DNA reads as TGTGCCAGCAGTGAAGCGGTCCCCGGGACAGGGGAGTACGAGCAGTACTTC. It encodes CASSEAVPGTGEYEQYF.

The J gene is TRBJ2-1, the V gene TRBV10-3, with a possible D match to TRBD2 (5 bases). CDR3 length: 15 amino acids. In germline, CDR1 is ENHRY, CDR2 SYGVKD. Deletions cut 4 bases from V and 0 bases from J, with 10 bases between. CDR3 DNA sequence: TGTGCCATCAGTGGATGGGAGAGCTCCTACAATGAGCAGTTCTTC. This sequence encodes CAISGWESSYNEQFF.

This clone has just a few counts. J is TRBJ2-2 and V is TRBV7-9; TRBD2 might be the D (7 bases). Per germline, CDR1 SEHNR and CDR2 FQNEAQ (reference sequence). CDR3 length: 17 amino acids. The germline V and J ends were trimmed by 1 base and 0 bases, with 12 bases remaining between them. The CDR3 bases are TGTGCCAGCAGCTTAGTAGGGGGGGCTGCGAACACCGGGGAGCTGTTTTTT. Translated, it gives CASSLVGGAANTGELFF.

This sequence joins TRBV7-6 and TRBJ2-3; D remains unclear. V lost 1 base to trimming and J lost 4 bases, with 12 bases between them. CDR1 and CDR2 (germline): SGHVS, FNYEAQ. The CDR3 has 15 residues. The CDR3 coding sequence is TGTGCCAGCAGCTTAGGTGGCAGAGAGGCAGATACGCAGTATTTT. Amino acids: CASSLGGREADTQYF.

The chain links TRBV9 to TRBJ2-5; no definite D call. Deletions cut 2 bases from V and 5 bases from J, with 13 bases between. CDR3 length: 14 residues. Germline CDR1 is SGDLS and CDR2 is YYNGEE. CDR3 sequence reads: CASSVEPDGETQYF. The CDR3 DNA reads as TGTGCCAGCAGCGTTGAGCCAGACGGGGAGACCCAGTACTTC.

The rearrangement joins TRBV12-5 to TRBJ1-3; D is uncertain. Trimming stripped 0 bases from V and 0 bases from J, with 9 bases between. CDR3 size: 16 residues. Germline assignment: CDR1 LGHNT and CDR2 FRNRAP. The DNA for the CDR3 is TGTGCTAGTGGTTTGGTATTGCGGGACTCTGGAAACACCATATATTTT. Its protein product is CASGLVLRDSGNTIYF.

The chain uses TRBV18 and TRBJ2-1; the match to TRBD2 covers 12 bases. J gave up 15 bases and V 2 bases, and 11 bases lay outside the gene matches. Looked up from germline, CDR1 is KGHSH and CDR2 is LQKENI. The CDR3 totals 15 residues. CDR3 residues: CASSPTSTSGGQTFF. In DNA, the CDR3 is TGTGCCAGCTCACCAACCTCGACTAGCGGGGGCCAAACGTTCTTC. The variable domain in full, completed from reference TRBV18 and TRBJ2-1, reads NAGVMQNPRHLVRRRGQEARLRCSPMKGHSHVYWYRQLPEEGLKFMVYLQKENIIDESGMPKERFSAEFPKEGPSILRIQQVVRGDSAAYFCASSPTSTSGGQTFFGPGTRLTVL.

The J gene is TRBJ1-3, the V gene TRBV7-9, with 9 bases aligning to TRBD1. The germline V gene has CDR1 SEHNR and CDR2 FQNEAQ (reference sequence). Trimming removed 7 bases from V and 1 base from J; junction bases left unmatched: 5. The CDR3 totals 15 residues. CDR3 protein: CASKFDRGSGNTIYF. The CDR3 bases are TGTGCCAGCAAGTTTGACAGGGGGTCTGGAAACACCATATATTTT.

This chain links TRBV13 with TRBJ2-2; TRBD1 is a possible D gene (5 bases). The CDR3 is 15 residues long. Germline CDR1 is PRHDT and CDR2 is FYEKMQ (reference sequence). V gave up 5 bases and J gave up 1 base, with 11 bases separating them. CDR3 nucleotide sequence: TGTGCCAGCAGCATACAGGATTTGAACACCGGGGAGCTGTTTTTT. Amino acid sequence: CASSIQDLNTGELFF.

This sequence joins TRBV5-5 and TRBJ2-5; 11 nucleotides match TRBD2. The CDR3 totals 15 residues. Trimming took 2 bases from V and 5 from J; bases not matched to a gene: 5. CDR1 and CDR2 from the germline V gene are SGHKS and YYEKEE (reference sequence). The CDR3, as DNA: TGTGCCAGCAGCTTCAGACTAGCGGGGCACGAGACCCAGTACTTC. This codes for CASSFRLAGHETQYF.

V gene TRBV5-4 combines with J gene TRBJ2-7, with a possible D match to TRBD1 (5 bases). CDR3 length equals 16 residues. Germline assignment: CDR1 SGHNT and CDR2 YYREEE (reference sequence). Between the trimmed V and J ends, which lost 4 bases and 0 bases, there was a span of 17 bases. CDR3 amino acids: CASSPKLSQGSYEQYF. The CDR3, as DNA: TGTGCCAGCAGCCCCAAATTGTCCCAGGGCTCCTACGAGCAGTACTTC.

CDR3 DNA: TGTGCCAGTAGGAAGGGGACAGGGGGGCCAGTTAGCAATCAGCCCCAGCATTTT. Translated: CASRKGTGGPVSNQPQHF. The V gene is TRBV19, the J gene TRBJ1-5, with TRBD1 matching 11 bases. The V gene end was trimmed by 6 bases and the J gene end by 0 bases; junction bases not matched to a gene: 10. This CDR3 contains 18 residues. Germline lookup yields CDR1 LNHDA and CDR2 SQIVND (reference sequence).